Given below is one TCR beta chain in context. Germline V CDR1 and CDR2: SGHTA, FQGNSA. The CDR3 totals 15 residues. The V gene lost 5 bases and the J gene lost 5 bases, with 13 bases spanning the gap. The data were produced by immunoSEQ multiplex PCR, yet TCRdb's version contains in-frame clones alone and is incomplete. Here the sample spans 60,000 to 70,000 clones, 90% being singletons. The data were obtained in a study of OX40 agonist ivuxolimab in advanced cancers. This TCR was recovered from an adult with an advanced solid tumor such as melanoma, head and neck, liver or kidney cancer. The sample was CD4+ or CD8+ T cells sorted from blood, taken in a trial of the OX40 agonist ivuxolimab. J is TRBJ1-6 and V is TRBV7-2; D is possibly TRBD1 (5 bases). The CDR3 DNA reads TGTGCCAGCAGCCCCGGGGCCAGCAATAATTCACCCCTCCACTTT. Translation: CASSPGASNNSPLHF.